Presented here are 23 T cell receptor beta chains from one specimen sequenced in a study of neurological immune-mediated disorders. Each CDR3 protein gets one entry after TCRdb re-called the 5' RACE reads with MiXCR. The table lists some 83,000 distinct CDR3 sequences, approximately 2.8% of them singletons. The sample consisted of PBMCs. These receptors were collected from a woman in her twenties or thirties with multiple sclerosis.

This clonotype was counted many times. This chain connects TRBV6-2 or TRBV6-3 to TRBJ2-1; TRBD2 matches at 9 bases. The CDR3 contains 17 residues. V gave up 2 bases and J gave up 10 bases; unmatched junction bases: 15. CDR1 is MNHEY, CDR2 SVGEGT, per germline. The CDR3 spells CASSYPLAGSVRMEQFF. In DNA, the CDR3 is TGTGCCAGCAGTTACCCCCTAGCGGGGAGCGTTCGTATGGAGCAGTTCTTC.

As to this clonotype: This could be a read error, since a much larger clone is one nucleotide away. This sequence joins TRBV15 and TRBJ1-5; tentative D call: TRBD1 (5 bases). There are 13 residues in the CDR3. Germline assignment: CDR1 LNHNV and CDR2 YYDKDF (reference sequence). CDR3 coding DNA: TGTGCCACCAGCAGAGGATGGGGGGTGCCCCAGAATTTT. Translation: CATSRGWGVPQNF.

This clonotype was seen at least ten times. The chain employs TRBV5-6 and TRBJ2-5; D perhaps matches TRBD1 (6 bases). Germline V gene data show CDR1 as SGHDT and CDR2 as YYEEEE. The V and J ends lost 4 bases and 2 bases respectively, with 15 bases between them. The CDR3 has 15 residues. The CDR3 loop is CASSLMTGWQETQYF. The CDR3 bases are TGTGCCAGCAGCCTCATGACAGGTTGGCAAGAGACCCAGTACTTC.

This clonotype came up many times. The chain employs TRBV9 and TRBJ1-6; weak D call: TRBD1 (5 bases). Germline CDR1 SGDLS, CDR2 YYNGEE. There are 14 residues in the CDR3. Trimming stripped 4 bases from V and 10 bases from J, with 15 bases between. The CDR3 DNA reads TGTGCCAGCAGCCCTGGGGGGGTTGGATCACCCCTCCACTTT. Its translation is CASSPGGVGSPLHF.

In this sample, this clonotype turned up many times. V gene TRBV5-1 combines with J gene TRBJ1-2, with unresolved D. CDR1 SGHRS and CDR2 YFSETQ come from the germline V gene. Trimming removed 4 bases from V and 5 bases from J, with 18 bases in between. This CDR3 is 15 amino acids long. The CDR3 spells CASSPAGTLLYGYTF. In DNA, the CDR3 is TGCGCCAGCAGCCCGGCGGGAACTCTTCTTTATGGCTACACCTTC.

There are a few counts of this clonotype. A clone one base away is much larger, so this may be a read error. The chain employs TRBV7-2 and TRBJ2-7; 9 bases are a match to TRBD2. The CDR3 consists of 15 residues. The V gene's germline CDR1 is SGHTA and CDR2 FQGNSA. The V gene end was trimmed by 8 bases and the J gene end by 5 bases; junction bases not matched to a gene: 13. DNA of the CDR3: TGTGCCAGCTCCAAGGGCCTAGCGGGAAAAAACGAGCAGTACGTC. Encoded protein: CASSKGLAGKNEQYV.

This clonotype was detected many times. V gene TRBV15 combines with J gene TRBJ2-1, with D perhaps TRBD2 (6 bases). V lost 0 bases and J 3 bases, leaving 12 bases between the germline ends. This CDR3 region has 16 residues. Germline-derived CDR1 and CDR2 are LNHNV and YYDKDF (reference sequence). CDR3 amino acids: CATSRDRGFGYNEQFF. CDR3 nucleotide sequence: TGTGCCACCAGCAGAGATCGGGGGTTCGGCTACAATGAGCAGTTCTTC.

Ten or more counts support this clonotype. The chain is built from TRBV3-1 and TRBJ2-5; a possible D gene is TRBD2 (5 bases). This CDR3 comprises 17 residues. Trimming took 0 bases from V and 1 from J, leaving 15 bases between them. Germline CDR1 reads LGHDT; CDR2 reads YNNKEL (reference sequence). For the CDR3, the DNA is TGTGCCAGCAGCCAAGAATTGAGAAAGCGGTTCCAAGAGACCCAGTACTTC. This gives the protein CASSQELRKRFQETQYF.

This clonotype showed up many times. V is TRBV7-2 and J is TRBJ2-7; 10 nucleotides line up with TRBD2. The CDR3 loop spans 15 amino acids. The V segment lost 6 bases and the J segment 6 bases; nucleotides outside the gene matches: 11. Per germline, CDR1 SGHTA and CDR2 FQGNSA. As DNA, the CDR3 is TGTGCCAGCAGTCCGACCTCTAGCGGGAGAGGCGAGCAGTACTTC. It translates to CASSPTSSGRGEQYF.

Ten or more counts support this clonotype. This chain joins TRBV28 and TRBJ2-7, with 9 bases matching TRBD1. This CDR3 region has 12 residues. Germline V gene lookup returns CDR1 MDHEN and CDR2 SYDVKM. The V segment lost 8 bases and the J segment 3 bases; nucleotides outside the gene matches: 2. Here the CDR3 DNA reads TGTGCCAGCCGGACAGGGGTCTACGAGCAGTACTTC. This gives the protein CASRTGVYEQYF.

This clonotype was picked up many times. This sequence joins TRBV5-1 and TRBJ2-2; D gene ambiguous. Germline CDR1 and CDR2: SGHRS and YFSETQ. CDR3 length: 15 residues. Between the trimmed V and J ends, which lost 3 bases and 0 bases, there was a span of 9 bases. CDR3 in DNA: TGCGCCAGCAGCTACCAACCGTCGAACACCGGGGAGCTGTTTTTT. It is translated as CASSYQPSNTGELFF.

V usage is TRBV19 and J usage is TRBJ2-3, with 8 nucleotides matching TRBD2. This CDR3 spans 15 amino acids. Germline assignment: CDR1 LNHDA and CDR2 SQIVND (reference sequence). The V and J ends lost 4 bases and 3 bases, in that order; junction bases with no gene match: 6. CDR3 bases: TGTGCCAGTAGTACCAGCGGGAGTAGGACAGATACGCAGTATTTT. Its protein is CASSTSGSRTDTQYF.

Many counts were recorded for this clonotype. The chain carries TRBV6-1 and TRBJ2-6; TRBD1 agrees at 8 bases. Germline lookup yields CDR1 MNHNS and CDR2 SASEGT. The CDR3 length is 17 residues. The trim removed 2 bases at V and 5 bases at J, leaving 8 bases unmatched. CDR3 DNA: TGTGCCAGCAGTGAACGTCTGAGACAGGGGTGGGCCAACGTCCTGACTTTC. Translating gives CASSERLRQGWANVLTF.

This clonotype appeared many times. J is TRBJ1-1 and V is TRBV20-1; D is uncertain. The CDR3 is 11 residues long. The V gene lost 5 bases and the J gene lost 5 bases, with 9 bases spanning the gap. CDR1 DFQATT and CDR2 SNEGSKA come from the germline V gene (reference sequence). In nucleotides, the CDR3 is TGCAGTGCTCCCGTCATAACTGAAGCTTTCTTT. It encodes CSAPVITEAFF.

This clonotype was counted many times. The chain combines TRBV5-1 with TRBJ1-1, with D hard to call. Trimming took off 4 bases at V and 4 bases at J, with 11 bases between the two ends. Per the germline V gene, CDR1 is SGHRS and CDR2 is YFSETQ. The CDR3 runs to 13 residues. CDR3 in DNA: TGCGCCAGCAGCCGGAATTGGGGCACTGAAGCTTTCTTT. This translates into CASSRNWGTEAFF.

This clonotype has at least ten counts. J is TRBJ2-1 and V is TRBV6-5; 10 bases map to TRBD2. Trimming cost V 11 bases and J 9 bases; bases outside gene matches: 10. Germline values: CDR1 MNHEY, CDR2 SVGAGI. The CDR3 is made up of 13 amino acids. CDR3 in amino acids: CASRGLAGAEQFF. CDR3 coding DNA: TGTGCCTCCAGAGGGCTAGCGGGAGCTGAGCAGTTCTTC.

This clonotype was seen only a few times. This may be a read error, as it is one base from a much larger clone. CDR3 in DNA: TGTGCCAGCAGCTTAGTGGGTTTCAAGCAGTACTTC. It encodes CASSLVGFKQYF. The chain joins TRBV5-5 to TRBJ2-7; D uncertain. Trimming cost V 2 bases and J 8 bases, with 11 bases left between them. From germline, CDR1 is SGHKS and CDR2 YYEKEE (reference sequence). The CDR3 is 12 amino acids.

This clonotype was detected ten times or more. The chain has TRBV18 and TRBJ2-7; maybe TRBD2 (6 bases). Per germline, CDR1 KGHSH and CDR2 LQKENI. Trimming pared 4 bases from V and 2 bases from J, leaving 9 bases between. CDR3 length: 13 amino acids. The CDR3 here is CASSRGTPYEQYF. The CDR3 coding sequence is TGTGCCAGCTCACGCGGGACCCCCTACGAGCAGTACTTC.

This clonotype was seen more than once but under ten times. The genes are TRBV20-1 and TRBJ2-5; D perhaps matches TRBD2 (6 bases). CDR1 is DFQATT, CDR2 SNEGSKA, per germline (reference sequence). The CDR3 runs 13 residues. The V end lost 3 bases, the J end lost 4 bases, and 12 bases lay between the germline ends. The CDR3 sequence is CSASGGKRETQYF. CDR3 sequence (DNA): TGCAGTGCTAGCGGGGGAAAACGAGAGACCCAGTACTTC.

This clonotype was recorded many times. This chain uses TRBV27 with TRBJ2-7; 8 bases are shared with TRBD2. V shed 5 bases, J shed 6 bases, and the junction held 6 bases outside the gene matches. This CDR3 spans 13 amino acids. Germline CDR1 reads MNHEY; CDR2 reads SMNVEV (reference sequence). The CDR3 here is CASSSGSSVEQYF. In DNA form, the CDR3 reads TGTGCCAGCAGTAGCGGGAGCTCCGTCGAGCAGTACTTC.

This clonotype was seen many times. V gene TRBV6-5 combines with J gene TRBJ2-7; D may match TRBD1 or TRBD2 (5 bases each). The CDR3 is 13 residues long. V was cut by 0 bases and J by 6 bases, with 9 bases left in between. Germline CDR1 is MNHEY and CDR2 is SVGAGI. The CDR3 is CASSYSGDGEQYF. CDR3 nucleotides: TGTGCCAGCAGTTACTCGGGGGATGGCGAGCAGTACTTC.

This clonotype was recorded a few times. Mismatch with germline at one junction end may stem from a read error. This chain uses TRBV7-2 with TRBJ1-5; D is perhaps TRBD1 (5 bases). The CDR3 is 15 amino acids. Germline V gene lookup returns CDR1 SGHTA and CDR2 FQGNSA. The CDR3 is CARSLVGDSNQPQHF. The CDR3 region has the DNA TGTGCCAGAAGCTTAGTAGGGGACAGCAATCAGCCCCAGCATTTT.

A few counts support this clonotype. This chain connects TRBV18 to TRBJ2-7; D is unclear. V gave up 0 bases and J gave up 2 bases, with 5 bases separating them. CDR1 is KGHSH and CDR2 is LQKENI in the germline V gene. The CDR3 sequence is 13 residues long. The CDR3 is CASSPPRPYEQYF. The CDR3 coding sequence is TGTGCCAGCTCACCACCGAGACCCTACGAGCAGTACTTC. The full variable domain, rest sourced from reference TRBV18 and TRBJ2-7, is NAGVMQNPRHLVRRRGQEARLRCSPMKGHSHVYWYRQLPEEGLKFMVYLQKENIIDESGMPKERFSAEFPKEGPSILRIQQVVRGDSAAYFCASSPPRPYEQYFGPGTRLTVT.